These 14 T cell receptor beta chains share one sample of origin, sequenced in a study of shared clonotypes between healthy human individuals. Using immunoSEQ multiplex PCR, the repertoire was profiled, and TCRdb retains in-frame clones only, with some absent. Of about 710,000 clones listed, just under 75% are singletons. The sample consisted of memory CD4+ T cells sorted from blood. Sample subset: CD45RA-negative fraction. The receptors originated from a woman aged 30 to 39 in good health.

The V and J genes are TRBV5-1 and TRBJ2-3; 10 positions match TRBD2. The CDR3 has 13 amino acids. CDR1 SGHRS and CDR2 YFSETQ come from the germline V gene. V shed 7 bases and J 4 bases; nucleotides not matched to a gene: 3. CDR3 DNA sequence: TGCGCCAGCTCTAGCGGGAGCCCAGATACGCAGTATTTT. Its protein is CASSSGSPDTQYF.

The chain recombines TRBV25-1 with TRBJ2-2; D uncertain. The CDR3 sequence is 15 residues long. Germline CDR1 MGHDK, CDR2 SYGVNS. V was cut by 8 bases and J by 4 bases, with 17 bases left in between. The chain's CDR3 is CASHGGQESTGELFF. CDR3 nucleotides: TGTGCCAGCCATGGTGGGCAGGAAAGCACCGGGGAGCTGTTTTTT.

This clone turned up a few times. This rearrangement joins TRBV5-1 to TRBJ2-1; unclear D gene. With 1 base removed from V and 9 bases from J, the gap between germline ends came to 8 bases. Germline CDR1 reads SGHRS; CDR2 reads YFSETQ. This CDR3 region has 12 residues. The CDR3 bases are TGCGCCAGCAGCTTGTACGGCGCTGAGCAGTTCTTC. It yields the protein CASSLYGAEQFF.

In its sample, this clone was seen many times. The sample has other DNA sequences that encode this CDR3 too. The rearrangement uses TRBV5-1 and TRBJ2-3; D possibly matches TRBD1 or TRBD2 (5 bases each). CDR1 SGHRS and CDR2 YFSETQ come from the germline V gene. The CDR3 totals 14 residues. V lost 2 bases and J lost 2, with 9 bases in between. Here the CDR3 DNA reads TGCGCCAGCAGCTTCGGGACCCTCACAGATACGCAGTATTTT. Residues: CASSFGTLTDTQYF. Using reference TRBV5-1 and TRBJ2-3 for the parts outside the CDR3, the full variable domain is KAGVTQTPRYLIKTRGQQVTLSCSPISGHRSVSWYQQTPGQGLQFLFEYFSETQRNKGNFPGRFSGRQFSNSRSEMNVSTLELGDSALYLCASSFGTLTDTQYFGPGTRLTVL.

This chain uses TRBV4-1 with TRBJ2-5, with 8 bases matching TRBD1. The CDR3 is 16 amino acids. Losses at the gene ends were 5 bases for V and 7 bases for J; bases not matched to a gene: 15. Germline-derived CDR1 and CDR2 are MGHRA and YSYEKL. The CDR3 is CASSAPGQVLGGTQYF. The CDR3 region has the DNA TGCGCCAGCAGCGCCCCGGGACAGGTCCTGGGGGGGACCCAGTACTTC.

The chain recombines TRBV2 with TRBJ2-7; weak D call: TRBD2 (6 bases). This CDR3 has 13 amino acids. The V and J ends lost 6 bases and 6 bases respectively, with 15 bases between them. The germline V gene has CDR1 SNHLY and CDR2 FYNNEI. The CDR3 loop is CASSAGSNSEQYF. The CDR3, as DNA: TGTGCCAGCAGCGCCGGGAGCAACAGCGAGCAGTACTTC.

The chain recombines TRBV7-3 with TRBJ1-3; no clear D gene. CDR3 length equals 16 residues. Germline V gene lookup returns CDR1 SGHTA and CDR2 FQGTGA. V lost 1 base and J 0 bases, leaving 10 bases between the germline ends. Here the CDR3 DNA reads TGTGCCAGCAGCTTAATTCCCTCCAGCTCTGGAAACACCATATATTTT. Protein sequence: CASSLIPSSSGNTIYF.

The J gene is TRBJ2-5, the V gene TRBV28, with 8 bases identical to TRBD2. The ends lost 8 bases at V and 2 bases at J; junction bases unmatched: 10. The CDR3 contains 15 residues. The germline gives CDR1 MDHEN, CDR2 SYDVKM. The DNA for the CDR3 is TGTGCCAGCTCCAATAGCGGGATTGAACAAGAGACCCAGTACTTC. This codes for CASSNSGIEQETQYF.

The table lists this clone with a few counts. CDR3 residues: CASSERPTTEAFF. The CDR3, as DNA: TGCGCCAGCAGTGAGCGGCCGACCACTGAAGCTTTCTTT. This rearrangement joins TRBV10-1 to TRBJ1-1; D is uncertain. The CDR3 extends over 13 amino acids. The V gene lost 2 bases and the J gene lost 4 bases, with 8 bases spanning the gap. From germline, CDR1 is WNHNN and CDR2 SYGVQD (reference sequence).

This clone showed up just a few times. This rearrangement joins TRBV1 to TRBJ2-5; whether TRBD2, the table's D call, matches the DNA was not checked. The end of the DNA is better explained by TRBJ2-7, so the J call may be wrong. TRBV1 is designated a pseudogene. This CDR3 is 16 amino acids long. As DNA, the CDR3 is TGCACCAGCAGCCAAGATGTTGGCGGGAGGAGGTCCGAGCAGTACTTC. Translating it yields CTSSQDVGGRRSEQYF.

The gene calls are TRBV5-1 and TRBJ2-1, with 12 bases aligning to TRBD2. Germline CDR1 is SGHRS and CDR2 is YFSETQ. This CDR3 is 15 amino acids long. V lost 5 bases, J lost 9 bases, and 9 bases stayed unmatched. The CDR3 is CASRPRLAGEAEQFF. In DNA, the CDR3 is TGCGCCAGCAGGCCGAGACTAGCGGGAGAGGCTGAGCAGTTCTTC.

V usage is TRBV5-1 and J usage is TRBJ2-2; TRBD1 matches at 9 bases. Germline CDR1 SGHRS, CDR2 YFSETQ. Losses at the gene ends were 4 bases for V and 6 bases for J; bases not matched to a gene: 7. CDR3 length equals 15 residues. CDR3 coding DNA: TGCGCCAGCAGCCGGGGACAGGGAAAGTCCGGGGAGCTGTTTTTT. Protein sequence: CASSRGQGKSGELFF.

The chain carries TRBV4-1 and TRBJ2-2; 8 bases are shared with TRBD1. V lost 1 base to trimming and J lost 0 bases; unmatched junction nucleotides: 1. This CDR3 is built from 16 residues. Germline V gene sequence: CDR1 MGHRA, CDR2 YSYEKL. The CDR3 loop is CASSQGDRTNTGELFF. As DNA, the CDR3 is TGCGCCAGCAGCCAAGGGGACAGGACGAACACCGGGGAGCTGTTTTTT.

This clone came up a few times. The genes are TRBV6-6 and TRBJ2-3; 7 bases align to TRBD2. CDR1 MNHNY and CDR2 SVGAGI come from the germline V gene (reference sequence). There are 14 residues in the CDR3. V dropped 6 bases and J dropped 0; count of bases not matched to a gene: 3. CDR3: CASSLAGSTDTQYF. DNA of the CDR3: TGTGCCAGCAGCTTAGCGGGTAGCACAGATACGCAGTATTTT.